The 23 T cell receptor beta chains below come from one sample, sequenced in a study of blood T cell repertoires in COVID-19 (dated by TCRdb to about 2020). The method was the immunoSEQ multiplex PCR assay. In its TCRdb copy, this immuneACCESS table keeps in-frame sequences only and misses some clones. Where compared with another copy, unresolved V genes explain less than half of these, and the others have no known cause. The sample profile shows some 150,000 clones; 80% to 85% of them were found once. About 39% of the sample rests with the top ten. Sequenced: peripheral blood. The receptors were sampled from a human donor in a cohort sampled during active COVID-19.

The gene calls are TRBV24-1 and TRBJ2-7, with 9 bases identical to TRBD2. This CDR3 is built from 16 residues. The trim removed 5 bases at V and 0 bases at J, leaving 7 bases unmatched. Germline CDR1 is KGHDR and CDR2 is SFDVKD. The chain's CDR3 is CATSGSGGPSSYEQYF. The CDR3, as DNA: TGTGCCACCAGTGGAAGCGGGGGGCCCAGCTCCTACGAGCAGTACTTC.

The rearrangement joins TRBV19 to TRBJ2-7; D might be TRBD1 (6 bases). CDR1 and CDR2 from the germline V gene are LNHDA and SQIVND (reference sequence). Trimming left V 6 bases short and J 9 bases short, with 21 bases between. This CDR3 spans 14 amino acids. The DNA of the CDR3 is TGTGCCAGTAGCATGTCTACAGGGTTTACCGCGCAGTACTTC. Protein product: CASSMSTGFTAQYF.

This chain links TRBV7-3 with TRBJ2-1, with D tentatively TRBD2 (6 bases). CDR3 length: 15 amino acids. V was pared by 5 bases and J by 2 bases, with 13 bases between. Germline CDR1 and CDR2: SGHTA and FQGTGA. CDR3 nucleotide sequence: TGTGCCAGCAGCCCCCGGAGGGGCGCCTACAATGAGCAGTTCTTC. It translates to CASSPRRGAYNEQFF.

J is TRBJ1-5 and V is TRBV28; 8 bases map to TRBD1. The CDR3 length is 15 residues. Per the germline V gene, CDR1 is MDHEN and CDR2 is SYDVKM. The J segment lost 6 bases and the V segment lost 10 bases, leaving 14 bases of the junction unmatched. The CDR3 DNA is TGTGCCACCTTGGGGATTGGGACAGGCATTCAGCCCCAGCATTTT. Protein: CATLGIGTGIQPQHF.

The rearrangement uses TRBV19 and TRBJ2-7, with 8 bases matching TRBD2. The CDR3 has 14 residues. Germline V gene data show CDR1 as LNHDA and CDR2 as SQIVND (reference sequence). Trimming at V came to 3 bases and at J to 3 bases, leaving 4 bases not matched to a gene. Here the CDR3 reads CASSISREGYEQYF. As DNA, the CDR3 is TGTGCCAGTAGTATCAGTCGGGAGGGCTACGAGCAGTACTTC. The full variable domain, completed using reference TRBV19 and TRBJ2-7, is DGGITQSPKYLFRKEGQNVTLSCEQNLNHDAMYWYRQDPGQGLRLIYYSQIVNDFQKGDIAEGYSVSREKKESFPLTVTSAQKNPTAFYLCASSISREGYEQYFGPGTRLTVT.

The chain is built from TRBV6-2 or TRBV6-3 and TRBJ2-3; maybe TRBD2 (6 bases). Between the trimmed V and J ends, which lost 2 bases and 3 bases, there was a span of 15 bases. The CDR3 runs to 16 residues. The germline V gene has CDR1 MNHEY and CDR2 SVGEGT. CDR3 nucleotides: TGTGCCAGCAGTTACAACTTTCGACTAGGAACAGATACGCAGTATTTT. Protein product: CASSYNFRLGTDTQYF.

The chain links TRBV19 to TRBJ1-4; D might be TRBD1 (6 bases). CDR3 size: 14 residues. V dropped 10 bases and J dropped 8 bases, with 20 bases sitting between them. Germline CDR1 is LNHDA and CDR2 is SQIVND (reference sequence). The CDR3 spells CATSGDAEREKLFF. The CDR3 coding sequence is TGTGCCACCTCAGGGGATGCAGAGAGGGAAAAACTGTTTTTT.

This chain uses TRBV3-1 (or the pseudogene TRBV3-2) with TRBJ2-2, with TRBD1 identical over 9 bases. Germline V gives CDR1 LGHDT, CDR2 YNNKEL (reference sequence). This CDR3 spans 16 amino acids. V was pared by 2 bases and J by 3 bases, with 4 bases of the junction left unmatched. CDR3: CASSQPGQGDTGELFF. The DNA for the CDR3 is TGTGCCAGCAGCCAACCGGGACAGGGAGACACCGGGGAGCTGTTTTTT.

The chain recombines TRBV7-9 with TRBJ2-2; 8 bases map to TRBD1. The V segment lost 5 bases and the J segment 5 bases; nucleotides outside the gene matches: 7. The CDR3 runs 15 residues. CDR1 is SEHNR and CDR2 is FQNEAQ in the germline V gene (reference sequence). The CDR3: CASSLGQGWTGELFF. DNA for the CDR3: TGTGCCAGCAGCCTCGGACAGGGATGGACCGGGGAGCTGTTTTTT.

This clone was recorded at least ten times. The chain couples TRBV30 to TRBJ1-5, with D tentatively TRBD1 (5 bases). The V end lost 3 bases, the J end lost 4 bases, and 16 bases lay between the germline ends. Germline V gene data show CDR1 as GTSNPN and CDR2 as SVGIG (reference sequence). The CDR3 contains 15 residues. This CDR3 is CAWRPPQGGNQPQHF. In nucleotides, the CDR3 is TGTGCCTGGAGACCGCCGCAGGGTGGGAATCAGCCCCAGCATTTT.

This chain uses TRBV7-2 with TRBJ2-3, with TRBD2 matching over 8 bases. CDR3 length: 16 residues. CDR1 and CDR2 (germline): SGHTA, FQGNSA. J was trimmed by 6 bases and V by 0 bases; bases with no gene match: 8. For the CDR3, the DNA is TGTGCCAGCAGCTTAGCGCTTGCGGGGGGCGCGGATACGCAGTATTTT. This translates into CASSLALAGGADTQYF.

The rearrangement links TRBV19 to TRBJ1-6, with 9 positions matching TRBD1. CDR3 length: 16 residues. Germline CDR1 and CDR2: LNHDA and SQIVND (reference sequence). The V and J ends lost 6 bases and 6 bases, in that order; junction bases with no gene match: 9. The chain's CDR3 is CASSTPGQGGNSPLHF. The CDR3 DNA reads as TGTGCCAGTAGCACCCCGGGACAGGGCGGTAATTCACCCCTCCACTTT.

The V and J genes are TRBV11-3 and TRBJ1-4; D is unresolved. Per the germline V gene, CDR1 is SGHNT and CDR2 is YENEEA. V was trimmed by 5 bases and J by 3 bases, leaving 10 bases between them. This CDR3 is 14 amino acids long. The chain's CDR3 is CASSEGRANEKLFF. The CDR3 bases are TGTGCCAGCAGCGAGGGTCGAGCTAATGAAAAACTGTTTTTT.

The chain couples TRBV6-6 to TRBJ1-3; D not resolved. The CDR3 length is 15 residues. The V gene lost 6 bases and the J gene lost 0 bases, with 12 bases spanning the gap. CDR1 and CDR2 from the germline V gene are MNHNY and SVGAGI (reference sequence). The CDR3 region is CASRERHTSGNTIYF. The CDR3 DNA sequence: TGTGCCAGCAGGGAAAGACATACCTCTGGAAACACCATATATTTT.

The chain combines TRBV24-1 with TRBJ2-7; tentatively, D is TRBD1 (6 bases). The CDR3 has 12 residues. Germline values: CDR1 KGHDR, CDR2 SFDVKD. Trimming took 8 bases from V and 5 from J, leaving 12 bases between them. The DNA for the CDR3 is TGTGCCACCACCCAGGCAGGGGACGAGCAGTACTTC. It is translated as CATTQAGDEQYF.

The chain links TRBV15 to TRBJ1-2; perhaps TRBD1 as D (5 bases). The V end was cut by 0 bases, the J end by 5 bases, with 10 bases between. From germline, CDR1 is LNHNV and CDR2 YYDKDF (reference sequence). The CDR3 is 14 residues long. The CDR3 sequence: CATSRDLQEYGYTF. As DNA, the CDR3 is TGTGCCACCAGCAGAGATCTACAGGAGTATGGCTACACCTTC.

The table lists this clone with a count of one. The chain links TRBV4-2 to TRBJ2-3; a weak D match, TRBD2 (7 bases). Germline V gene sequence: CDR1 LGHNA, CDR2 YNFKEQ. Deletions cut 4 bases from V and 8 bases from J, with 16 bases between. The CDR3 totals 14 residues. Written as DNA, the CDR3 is TGTGCCAGCAGCCCCGGGGGGCCGGACAGTACGCAGTATTTT. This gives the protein CASSPGGPDSTQYF.

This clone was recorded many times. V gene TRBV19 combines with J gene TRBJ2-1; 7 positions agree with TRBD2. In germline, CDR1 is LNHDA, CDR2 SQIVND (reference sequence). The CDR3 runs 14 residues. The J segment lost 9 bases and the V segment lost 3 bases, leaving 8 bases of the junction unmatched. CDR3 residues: CASSINMPGGEQFF. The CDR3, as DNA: TGTGCCAGTAGTATCAATATGCCGGGGGGTGAGCAGTTCTTC.

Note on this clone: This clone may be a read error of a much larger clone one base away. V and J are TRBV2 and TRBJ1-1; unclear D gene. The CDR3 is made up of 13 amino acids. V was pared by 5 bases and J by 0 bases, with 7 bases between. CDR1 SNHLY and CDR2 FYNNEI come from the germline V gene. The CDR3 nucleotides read TGTGCCAGCAGTCCTATGATGAACACTGAAGCTTTCTTT. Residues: CASSPMMNTEAFF.

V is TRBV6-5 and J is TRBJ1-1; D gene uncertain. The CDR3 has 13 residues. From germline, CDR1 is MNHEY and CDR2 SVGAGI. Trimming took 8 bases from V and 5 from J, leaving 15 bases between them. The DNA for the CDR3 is TGTGCCAGCGTAGGCCCTGGGCTTACTGAAGCTTTCTTT. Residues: CASVGPGLTEAFF.

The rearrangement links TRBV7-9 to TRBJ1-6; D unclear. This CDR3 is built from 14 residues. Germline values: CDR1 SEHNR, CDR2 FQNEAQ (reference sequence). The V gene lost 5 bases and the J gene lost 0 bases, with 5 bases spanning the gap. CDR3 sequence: CASSPSSYNSPLHF. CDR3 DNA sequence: TGTGCCAGCAGCCCGAGCTCCTATAATTCACCCCTCCACTTT.

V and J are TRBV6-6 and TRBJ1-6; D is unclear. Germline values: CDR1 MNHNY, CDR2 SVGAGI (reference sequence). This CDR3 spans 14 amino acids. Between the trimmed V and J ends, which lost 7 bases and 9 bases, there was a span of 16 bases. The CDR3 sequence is CASTLQATVSPLHF. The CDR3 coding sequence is TGTGCCAGCACCCTCCAGGCAACGGTTTCACCCCTCCACTTT.

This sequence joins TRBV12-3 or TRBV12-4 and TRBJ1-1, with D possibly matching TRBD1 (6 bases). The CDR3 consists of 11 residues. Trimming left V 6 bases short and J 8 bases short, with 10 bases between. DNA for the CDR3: TGTGCCAGCAGGCGGACAGCAGAAGCTTTCTTT. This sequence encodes CASRRTAEAFF.